The rows below give T cell receptor beta chains drawn from one sample of a study of PD-1 blockade in classical Hodgkin lymphoma. The assay was immunoSEQ multiplex PCR, and TCRdb's table has in-frame clones only and misses some. The data contain some 150,000 clones, about 81% of them seen just once; the ten biggest clones take up over 7.5%. Material: peripheral blood mononuclear cells (PBMCs), obtained before the second cycle of nivolumab. These receptors were collected from a human donor with classical Hodgkin lymphoma. Each CDR3 is given with its conserved first and last residue. D genes are given only for firm matches. Expanded clones are given a class, and other clones once, few, many or no size at all.

v_gene,d_gene,j_gene,abundance,CDR3aa,CDR3nt
TRBV7-3,-,TRBJ1-4,-,CASSRDEKLFF,TGTGCCAGCAGCCGCGATGAAAAACTGTTTTTT
TRBV7-2,TRBD2,TRBJ2-7,few,CASSFLAGRTYEQYF,TGTGCCAGCAGCTTTCTAGCGGGAAGAACCTACGAGCAGTACTTC
TRBV7-9,-,TRBJ2-7,-,CASSGGPYEQYF,TGTGCCAGCAGCGGGGGACCTTACGAGCAGTACTTC
TRBV11-2,-,TRBJ1-2,-,CASSLDPGHGGYTF,TGTGCCAGCAGCTTAGATCCAGGCCATGGAGGCTACACCTTC
TRBV7-2,-,TRBJ2-1,-,CASSTPTQGSYNEQFF,TGTGCCAGCAGCACTCCTACGCAGGGCTCCTACAATGAGCAGTTCTTC
TRBV7-9,-,TRBJ1-1,-,CASSRTGENTEAFF,TGTGCCAGCAGCCGAACGGGGGAGAACACTGAAGCTTTCTTT
TRBV11-2,TRBD2,TRBJ2-4,-,CASSLEVVGLAGKNIQYF,TGTGCCAGCAGCTTAGAAGTAGTAGGGCTAGCGGGCAAAAACATTCAGTACTTC
TRBV10-3,-,TRBJ2-3,-,CAISDQYPSTDTQYF,TGTGCCATCAGCGACCAGTACCCTAGCACAGATACGCAGTATTTT
TRBV7-2,TRBD1,TRBJ2-7,-,CASSTRQGAYEQYF,TGTGCCAGCAGCACGCGACAGGGGGCCTACGAGCAGTACTTC
TRBV25-1,-,TRBJ2-1,-,CASSPRGRGLVNEQFF,TGTGCCAGCAGTCCCCGAGGAAGAGGGCTAGTTAATGAGCAGTTCTTC
TRBV9,-,TRBJ2-3,-,CASSPQLPQGQSTDTQYF,TGTGCCAGCAGCCCCCAGCTCCCACAGGGACAAAGCACAGATACGCAGTATTTT
TRBV27,-,TRBJ2-7,once,CASSHRQPGYEQYF,TGTGCCAGCAGTCATCGACAACCGGGTTACGAGCAGTACTTC
TRBV18,TRBD1,TRBJ1-1,-,CASSPQTGTGDNTEAFF,TGTGCCAGCTCACCACAAACTGGGACAGGGGATAACACTGAAGCTTTCTTT
TRBV10-3,-,TRBJ2-5,-,CAISEPGTEKETQYF,TGTGCCATCAGTGAGCCCGGGACTGAGAAAGAGACCCAGTACTTC
TRBV7-9,TRBD2,TRBJ2-7,-,CASSSLLGWEGHSYEQYF,TGTGCCAGCAGCTCCCTCCTTGGGTGGGAGGGCCATTCCTACGAGCAGTACTTC
TRBV10-3,-,TRBJ1-2,-,CAISPDSGLNGYTF,TGTGCCATCAGCCCCGACAGCGGCCTTAATGGCTACACCTTC